This TCR beta chain was identified in a study of blood T cell dynamics during melanoma immunotherapy. Whole-study context: Patients with metastatic melanoma got pembrolizumab or nivolumab-ipilimumab as first-line care.

As concerns this clone: The antigen remains unidentified.

All DNA from each sorted CD8+ subset was loaded. TCRdb keeps only in-frame clones here, not all; method: immunoSEQ multiplex PCR. The repertoire holds about 2,000 clones, 76% seen once, with approximately 5% in the top ten. Trimming cost V 5 bases and J 5 bases, with 13 bases left between them. The CDR3 has 14 amino acids. Germline CDR1 SGHVS, CDR2 FNYEAQ. Time point of the sample: week 3, after first cycle of checkpoint inhibitor. The CD3+ CD4- CD8+ CD45RA- CD45RO-high CD27- CCR7- memory phenotype defined TIE cells. Samples come from before therapy and from week 3 after the first blockade cycle. General observations from the study: The most clonal sorted CD8+ subset, immune-effector cells, was closest to cell-free DNA CDR3 sequences. The study could not tell melanoma-specific clones from general immune activation.

Source: CD8+ T cells from blood, taken from a patient treated with checkpoint blockade. The source is a human donor with melanoma. J is TRBJ2-1 and V is TRBV7-6, with a weak D call TRBD1 (6 bases). CDR3 in amino acids: CASSHRQANNEQFF. The CDR3 coding sequence is TGTGCCAGCAGCCACCGACAGGCAAACAATGAGCAGTTCTTC.